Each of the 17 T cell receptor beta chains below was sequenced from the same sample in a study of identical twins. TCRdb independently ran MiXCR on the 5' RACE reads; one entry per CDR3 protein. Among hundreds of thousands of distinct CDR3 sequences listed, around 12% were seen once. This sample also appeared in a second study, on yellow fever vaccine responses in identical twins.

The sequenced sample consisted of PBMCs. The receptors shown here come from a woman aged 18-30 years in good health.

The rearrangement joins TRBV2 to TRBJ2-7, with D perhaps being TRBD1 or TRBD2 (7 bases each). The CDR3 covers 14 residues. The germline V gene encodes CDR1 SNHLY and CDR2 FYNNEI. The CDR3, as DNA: TGTGCCAGCAGTGAATCAGGGGGGGATTACGTGCAGTACGTC. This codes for CASSESGGDYVQYV.

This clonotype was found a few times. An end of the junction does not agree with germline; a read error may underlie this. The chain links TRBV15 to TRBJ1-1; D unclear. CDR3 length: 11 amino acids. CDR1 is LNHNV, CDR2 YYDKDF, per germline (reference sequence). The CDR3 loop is CATSRNTEAVF. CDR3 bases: TGTGCCACCAGCAGAAACACTGAAGCCGTCTTT.

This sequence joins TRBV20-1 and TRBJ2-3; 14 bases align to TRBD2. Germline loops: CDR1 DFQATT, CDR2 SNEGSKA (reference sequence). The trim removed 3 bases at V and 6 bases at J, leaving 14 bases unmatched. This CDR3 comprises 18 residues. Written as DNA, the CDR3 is TGCAGTGCTAGCCTTGTTTGGGGGGGGACTAGCGGGAGTGATACGCAGTATTTT. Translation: CSASLVWGGTSGSDTQYF.

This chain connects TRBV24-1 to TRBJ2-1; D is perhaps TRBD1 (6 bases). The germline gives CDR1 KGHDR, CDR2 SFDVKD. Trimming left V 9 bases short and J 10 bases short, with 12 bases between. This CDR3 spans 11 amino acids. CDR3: CATGGGSEQFF. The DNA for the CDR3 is TGTGCCACCGGTGGGGGCTCGGAGCAGTTCTTC.

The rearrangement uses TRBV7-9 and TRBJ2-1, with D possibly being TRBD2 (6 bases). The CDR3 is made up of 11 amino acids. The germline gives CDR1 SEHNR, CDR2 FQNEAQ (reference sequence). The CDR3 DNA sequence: TGTGCATGGGGGGAGAGGAATGAGCAGTTCTTC. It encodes CAWGERNEQFF.

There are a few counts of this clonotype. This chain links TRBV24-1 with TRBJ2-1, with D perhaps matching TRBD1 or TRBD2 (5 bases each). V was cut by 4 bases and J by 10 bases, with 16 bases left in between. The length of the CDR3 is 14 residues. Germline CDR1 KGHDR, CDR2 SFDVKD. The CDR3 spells CATSESGPLREQFF. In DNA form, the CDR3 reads TGTGCCACCAGTGAGTCGGGACCCCTCCGGGAGCAGTTCTTC.

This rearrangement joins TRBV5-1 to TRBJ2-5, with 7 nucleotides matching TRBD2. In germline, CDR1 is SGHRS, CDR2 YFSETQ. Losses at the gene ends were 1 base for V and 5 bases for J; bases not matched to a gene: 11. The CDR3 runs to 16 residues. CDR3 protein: CASSLSVAGVGETQYF. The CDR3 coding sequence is TGCGCCAGCAGCTTGTCGGTGGCGGGGGTCGGTGAGACCCAGTACTTC.

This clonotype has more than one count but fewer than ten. Here the CDR3 DNA reads TGTGCCAGCAGCTTGATAGCGGGAGTGCTCTACAATGAGCAGTTCTTC. This translates into CASSLIAGVLYNEQFF. The chain is built from TRBV11-2 and TRBJ2-1; 9 bases are shared with TRBD2. Germline lookup yields CDR1 SGHAT and CDR2 FQNNGV. J gave up 3 bases and V 3 bases, and 6 bases lay outside the gene matches. The CDR3 consists of 16 residues.

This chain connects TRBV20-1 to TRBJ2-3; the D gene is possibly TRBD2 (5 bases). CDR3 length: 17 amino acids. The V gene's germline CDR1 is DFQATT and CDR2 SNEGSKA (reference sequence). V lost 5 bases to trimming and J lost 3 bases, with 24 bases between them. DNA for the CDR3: TGCAGTGCTGACGGTGTGGTAGGCCCAACGGGGACAGATACGCAGTATTTT. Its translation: CSADGVVGPTGTDTQYF.

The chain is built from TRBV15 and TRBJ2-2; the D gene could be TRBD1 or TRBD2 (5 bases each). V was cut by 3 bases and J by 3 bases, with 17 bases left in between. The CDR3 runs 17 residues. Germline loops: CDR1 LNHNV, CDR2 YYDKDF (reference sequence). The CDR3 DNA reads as TGTGCCACCAGCAGGGGTGGGACCAAAGCGGACACCGGGGAGCTGTTTTTT. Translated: CATSRGGTKADTGELFF.

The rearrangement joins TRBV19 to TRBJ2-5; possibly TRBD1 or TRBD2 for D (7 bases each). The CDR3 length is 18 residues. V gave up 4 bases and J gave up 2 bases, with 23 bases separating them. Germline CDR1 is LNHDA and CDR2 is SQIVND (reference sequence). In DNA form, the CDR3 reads TGTGCCAGTAGTAAGATTCGGGACAGCAAGGGGGGGCAAGAGACCCAGTACTTC. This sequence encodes CASSKIRDSKGGQETQYF.

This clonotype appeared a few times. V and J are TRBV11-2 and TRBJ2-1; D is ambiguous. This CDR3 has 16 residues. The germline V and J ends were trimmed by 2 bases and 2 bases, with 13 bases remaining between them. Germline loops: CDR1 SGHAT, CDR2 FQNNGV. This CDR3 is CASSLSRAAAYNEQFF. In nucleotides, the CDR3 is TGTGCCAGCAGCTTATCCCGCGCCGCTGCCTACAATGAGCAGTTCTTC. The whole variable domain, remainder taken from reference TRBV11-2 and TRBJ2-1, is EAGVAQSPRYKIIEKRQSVAFWCNPISGHATLYWYQQILGQGPKLLIQFQNNGVVDDSQLPKDRFSAERLKGVDSTLKIQPAKLEDSAVYLCASSLSRAAAYNEQFFGPGTRLTVL.

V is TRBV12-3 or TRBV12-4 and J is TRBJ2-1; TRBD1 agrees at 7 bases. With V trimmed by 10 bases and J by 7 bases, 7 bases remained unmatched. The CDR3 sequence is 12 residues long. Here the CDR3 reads CATSTGLNEQFF. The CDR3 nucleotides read TGTGCCACCTCGACAGGGTTAAATGAGCAGTTCTTC.

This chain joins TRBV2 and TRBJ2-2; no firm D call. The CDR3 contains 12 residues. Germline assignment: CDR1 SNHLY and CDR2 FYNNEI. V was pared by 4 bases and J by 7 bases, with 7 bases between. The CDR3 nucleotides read TGTGCCAGCAGTGCCGAGGTCGGGGAGCTGTTTTTT. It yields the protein CASSAEVGELFF.

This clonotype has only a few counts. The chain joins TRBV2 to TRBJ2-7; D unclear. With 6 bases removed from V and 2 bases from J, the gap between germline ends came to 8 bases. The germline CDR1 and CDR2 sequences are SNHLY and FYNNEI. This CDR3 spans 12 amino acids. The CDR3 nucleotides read TGTGCCAGCAGAGTCATTGCCTACGAGCAGTACGTC. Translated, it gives CASRVIAYEQYV.

The CDR3 region has the DNA TGTGCCAGCAGTCTACGACAGGGGTTTAACACCGGGGAGCTGTTTTTT. Its translation: CASSLRQGFNTGELFF. V is TRBV27 and J is TRBJ2-2; 8 bases align to TRBD1. The CDR3 runs 16 residues. V was clipped by 5 bases and J by 2 bases; unmatched bases: 7. The germline V gene has CDR1 MNHEY and CDR2 SMNVEV (reference sequence).

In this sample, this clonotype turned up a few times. The CDR3 DNA sequence: TGCGCCAGCAGCCATCCAGGACTAGGCAAGACCTACGAGCAGTACTTC. Translated, it gives CASSHPGLGKTYEQYF. The chain couples TRBV4-1 to TRBJ2-7, with 7 bases identical to TRBD2. V dropped 3 bases and J dropped 2; count of bases not matched to a gene: 10. Germline values: CDR1 MGHRA, CDR2 YSYEKL. This CDR3 is built from 16 residues.